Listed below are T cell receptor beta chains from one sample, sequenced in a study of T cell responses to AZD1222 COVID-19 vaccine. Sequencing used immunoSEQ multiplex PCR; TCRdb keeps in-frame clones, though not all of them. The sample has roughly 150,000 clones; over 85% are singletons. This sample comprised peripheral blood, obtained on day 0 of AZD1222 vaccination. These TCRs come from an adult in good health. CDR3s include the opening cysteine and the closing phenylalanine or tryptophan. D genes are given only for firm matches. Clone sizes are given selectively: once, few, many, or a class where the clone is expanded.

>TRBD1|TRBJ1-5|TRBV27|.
CASSTSRGQQPQHF
TGTGCCAGCTCGACATCCAGGGGGCAACAGCCCCAGCATTTT
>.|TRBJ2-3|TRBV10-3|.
CAIGEGKNTDTQYF
TGTGCCATCGGCGAGGGCAAAAACACAGATACGCAGTATTTT
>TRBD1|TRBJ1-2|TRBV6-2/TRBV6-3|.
CASSHDRDYGYTF
TGTGCCAGCAGTCACGACAGGGACTATGGCTACACCTTC
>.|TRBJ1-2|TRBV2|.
CASIRTPMGGYTF
TGTGCCAGCATCAGGACTCCCATGGGTGGCTACACCTTC
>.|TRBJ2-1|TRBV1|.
CTSSHPAHFDRPAVYEQFF
TGCACCAGCAGCCATCCCGCCCACTTTGACCGTCCAGCAGTGTATGAGCAGTTCTTC
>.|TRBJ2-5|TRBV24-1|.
CATSDARVLPETQYF
TGTGCCACCAGTGATGCAAGGGTTCTTCCAGAGACCCAGTACTTC
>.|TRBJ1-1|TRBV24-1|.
CATPPDGAPMNTEAFF
TGTGCCACCCCCCCGGACGGAGCCCCCATGAACACTGAAGCTTTCTTT
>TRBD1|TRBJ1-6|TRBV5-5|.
CASSGGGDRASHLHF
TGTGCCAGCAGCGGTGGAGGCGACAGGGCCTCCCACCTCCACTTT
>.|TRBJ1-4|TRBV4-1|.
CASSQAPSVGAAANEKLFF
TGCGCCAGCAGCCAAGCCCCCAGCGTGGGGGCCGCGGCTAATGAAAAACTGTTTTTT
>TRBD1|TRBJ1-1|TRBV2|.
CASSEGQGQAEAFF
TGTGCCAGCAGTGAAGGACAGGGTCAGGCTGAAGCTTTCTTT
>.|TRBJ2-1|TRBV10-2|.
CASSDDQREQFF
TGCGCCAGCAGTGACGACCAACGGGAGCAGTTCTTC
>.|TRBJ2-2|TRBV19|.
CASSIADSTRRELFF
TGTGCCAGTAGTATCGCAGACTCCACTCGGCGGGAGCTGTTTTTT
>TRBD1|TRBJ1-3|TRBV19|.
CASTRDRSSSGNTIYF
TGTGCCAGTACCCGGGACAGGTCAAGCTCTGGAAACACCATATATTTT
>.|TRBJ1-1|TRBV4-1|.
CASSQVGGARAFF
TGCGCCAGCAGCCAAGTCGGTGGAGCCCGGGCTTTCTTT
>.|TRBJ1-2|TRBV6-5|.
CASKEQGYTYGYTF
TGTGCCAGCAAGGAACAGGGCTATACCTATGGCTACACCTTC
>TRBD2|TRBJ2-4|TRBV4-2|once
CASSLEKRGAQYF
TGTGCCAGCAGCCTTGAAAAGCGGGGGGCTCAGTACTTC
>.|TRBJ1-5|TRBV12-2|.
CASRLVPPEGNQPQHF
TGTGCAAGTCGCTTAGTCCCGCCGGAGGGCAATCAGCCCCAGCATTTT
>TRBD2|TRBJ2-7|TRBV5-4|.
CASSLGTSGIYEQYF
TGTGCCAGCAGCTTGGGGACTAGCGGGATCTACGAGCAGTACTTC
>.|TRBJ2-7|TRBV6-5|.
CASLLGQGPYEQYF
TGTGCCAGTCTACTGGGGCAGGGGCCCTACGAGCAGTACTTC
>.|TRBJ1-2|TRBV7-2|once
CASSLEGDGYTF
TGTGCCAGCAGCTTAGAAGGGGATGGCTACACCTTC
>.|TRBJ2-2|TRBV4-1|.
CASSQDQWGGLTGELFF
TGCGCCAGCAGCCAAGATCAGTGGGGGGGGCTCACCGGGGAGCTGTTTTTT
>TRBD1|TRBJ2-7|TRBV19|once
CASSMGQGVSYEQYF
TGTGCCAGTAGTATGGGACAGGGGGTGTCCTACGAGCAGTACTTC
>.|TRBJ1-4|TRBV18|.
CASSPPGEKLFF
TGTGCCAGCTCACCACCCGGGGAAAAACTGTTTTTT
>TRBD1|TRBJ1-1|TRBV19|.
CASSRTGRANTEAFF
TGTGCCAGTAGTAGGACAGGTCGGGCGAACACTGAAGCTTTCTTT
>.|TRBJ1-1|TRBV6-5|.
CASTEGGIGTEAFF
TGTGCCAGCACCGAGGGGGGGATTGGCACTGAAGCTTTCTTT
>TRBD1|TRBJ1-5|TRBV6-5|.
CASKRQGASDQPQHF
TGTGCCAGCAAACGACAGGGGGCTAGTGATCAGCCCCAGCATTTT
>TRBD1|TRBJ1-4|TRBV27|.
CASSPRTGRTEKLFF
TGTGCCAGCAGTCCTCGGACAGGGCGCACGGAAAAACTGTTTTTT
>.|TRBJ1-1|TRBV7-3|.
CASSLDAVGTEAFF
TGTGCCAGCAGCTTAGATGCGGTCGGTACTGAAGCTTTCTTT
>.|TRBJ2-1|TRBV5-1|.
CASSRNSQMGQFF
TGCGCCAGCAGCAGGAATTCCCAGATGGGGCAGTTCTTC
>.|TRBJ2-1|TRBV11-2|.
CASSPSGVPYNEQFF
TGTGCCAGCAGCCCCTCCGGGGTACCCTACAATGAGCAGTTCTTC
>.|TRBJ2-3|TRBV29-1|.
CSVDRVADTQYF
TGCAGCGTTGACAGGGTCGCAGATACGCAGTATTTT
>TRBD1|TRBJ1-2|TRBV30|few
CAWSISGQGGGYTF
TGTGCCTGGTCCATATCGGGACAGGGGGGCGGCTACACCTTC
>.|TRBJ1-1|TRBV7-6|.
CASSPSFGQRGTEAFF
TGTGCCAGCAGCCCATCCTTTGGACAACGAGGCACTGAAGCTTTCTTT
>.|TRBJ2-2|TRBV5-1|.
CASSSIGGENTGELFF
TGCGCCAGCAGCTCCATAGGGGGTGAAAACACCGGGGAGCTGTTTTTT
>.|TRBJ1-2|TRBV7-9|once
CASTKGGGYGYTF
TGTGCCAGCACCAAGGGGGGCGGCTATGGCTACACCTTC
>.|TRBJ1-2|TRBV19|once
CASTHYRGGRGDYGYTF
TGTGCCAGTACCCATTATAGGGGCGGCAGGGGAGACTATGGCTACACCTTC
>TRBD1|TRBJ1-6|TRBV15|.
CAARDRDGSPLHF
TGTGCCGCTCGAGACAGGGACGGTTCACCCCTCCACTTT
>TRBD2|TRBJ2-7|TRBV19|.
CASSITGGSSYEQYF
TGTGCCAGTAGTATTACGGGGGGAAGCTCCTACGAGCAGTACTTC
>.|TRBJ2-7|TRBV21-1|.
CASSKGPLQGEQYF
TGTGCCAGCAGCAAAGGCCCCCTTCAGGGTGAGCAGTACTTC
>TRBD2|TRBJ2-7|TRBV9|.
CASGLGTTYEQYF
TGTGCCAGCGGACTAGGGACGACCTACGAGCAGTACTTC
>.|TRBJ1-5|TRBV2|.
CASRLDGGYSNQPQHF
TGTGCCAGCAGACTTGACGGGGGATATAGCAATCAGCCCCAGCATTTT
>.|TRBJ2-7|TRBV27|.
CASSPLTSTYEQYF
TGTGCCAGCAGTCCGTTGACTAGTACCTACGAGCAGTACTTC
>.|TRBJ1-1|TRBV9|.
CASSVGQYGTEAFF
TGTGCCAGCAGCGTAGGGCAGTATGGAACTGAAGCTTTCTTT
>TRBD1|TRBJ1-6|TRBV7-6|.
CASSSGGLGYSPLHF
TGTGCCAGCAGCTCAGGGGGACTTGGTTATTCACCCCTCCACTTT
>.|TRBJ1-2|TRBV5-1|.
CASSLFSPRDGYTF
TGCGCCAGCAGCTTGTTTTCCCCGAGGGATGGCTACACCTTC
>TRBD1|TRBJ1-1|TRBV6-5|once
CASKSDRALNTEAFF
TGTGCCAGCAAGTCGGACAGGGCGTTGAACACTGAAGCTTTCTTT
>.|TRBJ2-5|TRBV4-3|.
CASSQGLSGLGTQYF
TGCGCCAGCAGCCAAGGGCTTTCGGGACTGGGGACCCAGTACTTC
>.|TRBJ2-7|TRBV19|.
CASSLTVGYEQYF
TGTGCCAGTAGTTTAACGGTGGGTTACGAGCAGTACTTC
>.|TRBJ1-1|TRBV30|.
CAWSVGRPRAEAFF
TGTGCCTGGAGTGTGGGACGGCCGAGAGCTGAAGCTTTCTTT
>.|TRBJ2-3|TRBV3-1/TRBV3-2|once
CASSQGIADTQYF
TGTGCCAGCAGCCAAGGGATCGCAGATACGCAGTATTTT
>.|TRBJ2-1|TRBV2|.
CASSGRAYNEQFF
TGTGCCAGCAGTGGCAGGGCATACAATGAGCAGTTCTTC
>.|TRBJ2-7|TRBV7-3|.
CASSRGESYEQYF
TGTGCCAGCAGCCGAGGTGAAAGCTACGAGCAGTACTTC
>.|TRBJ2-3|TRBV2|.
CASSVQGPTDTQYF
TGTGCCAGCAGTGTACAGGGTCCCACAGATACGCAGTATTTT
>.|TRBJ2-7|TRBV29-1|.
CSVDGGLNEQYF
TGCAGCGTTGACGGGGGTCTCAACGAGCAGTACTTC
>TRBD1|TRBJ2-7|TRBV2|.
CASSGTGGEYEQYF
TGTGCCAGCAGCGGGACAGGGGGGGAATACGAGCAGTACTTC
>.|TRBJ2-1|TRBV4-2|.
CASSQEGRTVDEQFF
TGTGCCAGCAGCCAAGAAGGAAGGACTGTGGATGAGCAGTTCTTC
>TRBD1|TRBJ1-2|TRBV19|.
CASSILGGTGRGGYTF
TGTGCCAGTAGTATCCTGGGAGGGACAGGAAGAGGGGGCTACACCTTC
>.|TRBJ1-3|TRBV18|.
CASSQTGDSGNTIYF
TGTGCCAGCTCACAAACAGGAGACTCTGGAAACACCATATATTTT
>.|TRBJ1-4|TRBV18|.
CASSPPGDRGEKLFF
TGTGCCAGCTCACCACCGGGGGATCGGGGAGAAAAACTGTTTTTT
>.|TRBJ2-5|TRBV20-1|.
CSARQETQYF
TGCAGTGCTAGGCAAGAGACCCAGTACTTC